This is a list of T cell receptor beta chains from one sample in a study of T cell repertoires in cytomegalovirus infection. These receptors have no identified antigens. TCRdb itself ran the reads through MiXCR, one entry per CDR3 protein. The sample records 100,000 to 150,000 distinct CDR3 sequences, roughly 32% being singletons. The source was CD8+ T cells from cultured PBMCs, collected from culture after CMV antigen stimulation. All receptors come from a human donor in good health (CMV status not recorded). Some clones in this sample may be carry-over from other donors' samples. The CDR3 runs from the conserved cysteine through the conserved F or W. Each record gives: J gene, D gene, V gene, clone size, CDR3 length, CDR3 DNA, CDR3 protein. A D gene is named only where the DNA matches it firmly. Size is stated for part of the rows, as once, few or many counts, or as a class when the clone is expanded.

j_gene: TRBJ1-5; d_gene: TRBD1; v_gene: TRBV3-1; abundance: few; len: 18; CDR3nt: TGTGCCAGCAGCCAAGAGTTTATCCTGGACAGGGCGCTAAAGCCCCAGCATTTT; CDR3aa: CASSQEFILDRALKPQHF
j_gene: TRBJ2-3; d_gene: -; v_gene: TRBV6-1; abundance: few; len: 16; CDR3nt: TGTGCCAGCAGTGAAGACCTGGCGCCCAGCGGGGATACGCAGTATTTT; CDR3aa: CASSEDLAPSGDTQYF
j_gene: TRBJ2-3; d_gene: -; v_gene: TRBV12-3/TRBV12-4; abundance: -; len: 12; CDR3nt: TGTGCCAGCAGTTTAAACGCAGATACGCAGTATTTT; CDR3aa: CASSLNADTQYF
j_gene: TRBJ1-1; d_gene: -; v_gene: TRBV7-2; abundance: many; len: 15; CDR3nt: TGTGCCAGCAGCTTATCTCGCAGACTGAACACTGAAGCTTTCTTT; CDR3aa: CASSLSRRLNTEAFF
j_gene: TRBJ2-1; d_gene: -; v_gene: TRBV9; abundance: few; len: 15; CDR3nt: TGTGCCAGCAGCGTCGGGTCCAGATCCTACAATGAGCAGTTCTTC; CDR3aa: CASSVGSRSYNEQFF
j_gene: TRBJ1-2; d_gene: -; v_gene: TRBV4-2; abundance: -; len: 13; CDR3nt: TGTGCCAGCAGCCAAGATGGACCCCGCGGCTACACCTTC; CDR3aa: CASSQDGPRGYTF
j_gene: TRBJ1-2; d_gene: -; v_gene: TRBV4-3; abundance: -; len: 15; CDR3nt: TGCGCCAGCAGCCAAGATCGGGAGACCGCGTATGGCTACACCTTC; CDR3aa: CASSQDRETAYGYTF
j_gene: TRBJ1-5; d_gene: TRBD1; v_gene: TRBV6-7; abundance: many; len: 15; CDR3nt: TGTGCCAGCAGTAGCCGGGACAGGGGCAATCAGCCCCAGCATTTT; CDR3aa: CASSSRDRGNQPQHF
j_gene: TRBJ1-3; d_gene: -; v_gene: TRBV6-2/TRBV6-3; abundance: few; len: 19; CDR3nt: TGTGCCAGCAGACCCATCGACGGGGGAGAATTCCGAAGGCGAAACACCATATATTTT; CDR3aa: CASRPIDGGEFRRRNTIYF
j_gene: TRBJ2-3; d_gene: -; v_gene: TRBV28; abundance: -; len: 15; CDR3nt: TGTGCCAGCAGTTTGTCTAGTTACTACACAGATACGCAGTATTTT; CDR3aa: CASSLSSYYTDTQYF
j_gene: TRBJ2-7; d_gene: TRBD1; v_gene: TRBV7-6; abundance: many; len: 15; CDR3nt: TGTGCCAGCAGCTTGGGACAGGGGTTTGCCGACGAGCAGTACTTC; CDR3aa: CASSLGQGFADEQYF
j_gene: TRBJ2-1; d_gene: -; v_gene: TRBV7-9; abundance: -; len: 14; CDR3nt: TGTGCCAGCAGCTCGTACCGGGACACGATAGAGCAGTTCTTC; CDR3aa: CASSSYRDTIEQFF
j_gene: TRBJ2-1; d_gene: -; v_gene: TRBV28; abundance: few; len: 16; CDR3nt: TGTGCCAGCAGTTTAAGGGGGGGGATCGCCTACAATGAGCAGTTCTTC; CDR3aa: CASSLRGGIAYNEQFF
j_gene: TRBJ2-7; d_gene: -; v_gene: TRBV12-3/TRBV12-4; abundance: -; len: 17; CDR3nt: TGTGCCAGCAGTTCAGTGGGGTCGGGCATAAAGTCCTACGAGCAGTACTTC; CDR3aa: CASSSVGSGIKSYEQYF
j_gene: TRBJ2-5; d_gene: TRBD1; v_gene: TRBV28; abundance: -; len: 15; CDR3nt: TGTGCCAGCAGGCCGCAGGGGGCGCCGGGGGAGACCCAGTACTTC; CDR3aa: CASRPQGAPGETQYF
j_gene: TRBJ2-1; d_gene: TRBD1; v_gene: TRBV12-5; abundance: many; len: 15; CDR3nt: TGTGCTAGTGGTTTGAGGGGACAGGCGGCGGATGAGCAGTTCTTC; CDR3aa: CASGLRGQAADEQFF
j_gene: TRBJ2-1; d_gene: TRBD1; v_gene: TRBV4-1; abundance: -; len: 15; CDR3nt: TGCGCCAGCAGTACGGACAGGGGCTCCTACAATGAGCAGTTCTTC; CDR3aa: CASSTDRGSYNEQFF
j_gene: TRBJ2-7; d_gene: -; v_gene: TRBV12-5; abundance: few; len: 16; CDR3nt: TGTGCTAGTGGTTTTCCAGGGTCCTTCTCCTCCTACGAGCAGTACTTC; CDR3aa: CASGFPGSFSSYEQYF
j_gene: TRBJ2-1; d_gene: TRBD2; v_gene: TRBV7-9; abundance: -; len: 16; CDR3nt: TGTGCCAGCAGCTTAGGAGGCGGGGGGCCCTCCAATGAGCAGTTCTTC; CDR3aa: CASSLGGGGPSNEQFF
j_gene: TRBJ2-7; d_gene: TRBD1; v_gene: TRBV7-2; abundance: -; len: 15; CDR3nt: TGTGCCAGCAGCTTCCAATACAGGGGCAAGTACGAGCAGTACTTC; CDR3aa: CASSFQYRGKYEQYF
j_gene: TRBJ2-2; d_gene: TRBD2; v_gene: TRBV7-2; abundance: few; len: 17; CDR3nt: TGTGCCAGCAGCCCCAGACTAGCGGGCCCGGGGGGCGGGGAGCTGTTTTTT; CDR3aa: CASSPRLAGPGGGELFF
j_gene: TRBJ2-1; d_gene: TRBD2; v_gene: TRBV3-1; abundance: -; len: 20; CDR3nt: TGTGCCAGCAGCCACGAAATTTGGACTAGCGGGGCCACGACCTACAATGAGCAGTTCTTC; CDR3aa: CASSHEIWTSGATTYNEQFF
j_gene: TRBJ2-7; d_gene: -; v_gene: TRBV20-1; abundance: many; len: 14; CDR3nt: TGCAGTGCTAGTGTTTGGCGGGGTAGTAACGAGCAGTACTTC; CDR3aa: CSASVWRGSNEQYF
j_gene: TRBJ2-2; d_gene: -; v_gene: TRBV5-8; abundance: many; len: 15; CDR3nt: TGTGCCAGCACAGAGGGACTCTCTTCCGTCGGGGAGCTGTTTTTT; CDR3aa: CASTEGLSSVGELFF
j_gene: TRBJ2-7; d_gene: -; v_gene: TRBV7-2; abundance: -; len: 15; CDR3nt: TGTGCCAGCAGCTTAGTCGGACTGAGCTCCTACGAGCAGTACTTC; CDR3aa: CASSLVGLSSYEQYF
j_gene: TRBJ2-1; d_gene: -; v_gene: TRBV7-2; abundance: -; len: 12; CDR3nt: TGTGCCAGCAGCTACGGTGCCGGTGAGCAGTTCTTC; CDR3aa: CASSYGAGEQFF
j_gene: TRBJ2-1; d_gene: -; v_gene: TRBV6-1; abundance: many; len: 14; CDR3nt: TGTGCCAGCATATTGGGGGTACTCTACAATGAGCAGTTCTTC; CDR3aa: CASILGVLYNEQFF
j_gene: TRBJ2-1; d_gene: TRBD1; v_gene: TRBV6-2/TRBV6-3; abundance: medium-sized; len: 14; CDR3nt: TGTGCCAGCACCGGACAGGGGACCTACAATGAGCAGTTCTTC; CDR3aa: CASTGQGTYNEQFF
j_gene: TRBJ1-1; d_gene: -; v_gene: TRBV19; abundance: few; len: 14; CDR3nt: TGTGCCAGTAGCCCTGGGACCCGCGGGCTTGAAGCTTTCTTT; CDR3aa: CASSPGTRGLEAFF
j_gene: TRBJ1-4; d_gene: -; v_gene: TRBV7-6; abundance: once; len: 15; CDR3nt: TGTGCCAGCAGCTTAGCTGAGGGTACTAATGAAAAACTGTTTTTT; CDR3aa: CASSLAEGTNEKLFF
j_gene: TRBJ2-1; d_gene: TRBD1; v_gene: TRBV2; abundance: -; len: 16; CDR3nt: TGTGCCAGCAGTGTATGGACAGGGGGAAGTTACAATGAGCAGTTCTTC; CDR3aa: CASSVWTGGSYNEQFF